This is a list of T cell receptor beta chains from one sample in a study of chemoradiotherapy in HPV16-positive cancers. Here immunoSEQ multiplex PCR was the method, and the copy in TCRdb shows in-frame clones only, minus some. The repertoire consists of 29,000 or so clones, with 90% to 95% occurring once and the leading ten covering around 20%. The sample in question was blood, obtained from a patient who underwent chemoradiotherapy. Receptor source: a human donor with HPV-associated anogenital cancer. Each CDR3 is given with its conserved first and last residue. Each record gives: D gene, clone size, J gene, V gene, CDR3 protein, CDR3 DNA. A D gene is named only where the DNA matches it firmly. Some rows have no size entry. The others give once, few or many, or a class for an expanded clone.

d_call: .
clone_size: .
j_call: TRBJ1-1
v_call: TRBV5-5
cdr3_aa: CASSTGQNTEAFF
cdr3_nt: TGTGCCAGCAGCACGGGACAGAACACTGAAGCTTTCTTT

d_call: TRBD2
clone_size: .
j_call: TRBJ2-3
v_call: TRBV5-1
cdr3_aa: CASRSLAGPTDTQYF
cdr3_nt: TGCGCCAGCAGGTCACTAGCGGGGCCCACAGATACGCAGTATTTT

d_call: TRBD1
clone_size: .
j_call: TRBJ2-6
v_call: TRBV30
cdr3_aa: CAGDRAGANVLTF
cdr3_nt: TGTGCCGGTGACAGGGCCGGGGCCAACGTCCTGACTTTC

d_call: .
clone_size: few
j_call: TRBJ2-7
v_call: TRBV20-1
cdr3_aa: CSVRSAHEQYF
cdr3_nt: TGCAGTGTCAGGTCCGCCCACGAGCAGTACTTC

d_call: .
clone_size: .
j_call: TRBJ1-1
v_call: TRBV7-9
cdr3_aa: CASSPRAGDTEAFF
cdr3_nt: TGTGCCAGCAGCCCGAGGGCAGGGGACACTGAAGCTTTCTTT

d_call: .
clone_size: .
j_call: TRBJ1-2
v_call: TRBV6-1
cdr3_aa: CASRRGGGAEGYTF
cdr3_nt: TGTGCCAGCAGGCGTGGTGGGGGGGCAGAGGGCTACACCTTC

d_call: .
clone_size: .
j_call: TRBJ2-7
v_call: TRBV5-1
cdr3_aa: CASSSSPHEQYF
cdr3_nt: TGCGCCAGCAGCTCCTCGCCCCACGAGCAGTACTTC

d_call: TRBD1
clone_size: .
j_call: TRBJ1-2
v_call: TRBV4-1
cdr3_aa: CASSFRPGTGRGIYGYTF
cdr3_nt: TGCGCCAGCAGCTTCCGTCCCGGGACAGGGAGGGGGATTTATGGCTACACCTTC

d_call: TRBD1
clone_size: .
j_call: TRBJ2-5
v_call: TRBV25-1
cdr3_aa: CASTERDRGETQYF
cdr3_nt: TGTGCCAGCACAGAACGGGACAGGGGGGAGACCCAGTACTTC

d_call: TRBD1
clone_size: .
j_call: TRBJ2-5
v_call: TRBV5-4
cdr3_aa: CASSRDRVGGKETQYF
cdr3_nt: TGTGCCAGCAGCAGGGACAGGGTAGGAGGGAAAGAGACCCAGTACTTC

d_call: .
clone_size: .
j_call: TRBJ2-3
v_call: TRBV11-3
cdr3_aa: CASSLKGGWADTQYF
cdr3_nt: TGTGCCAGCAGCTTAAAAGGAGGATGGGCAGATACGCAGTATTTT

d_call: .
clone_size: .
j_call: TRBJ2-5
v_call: TRBV7-7
cdr3_aa: CASSLGGTVEGTQYF
cdr3_nt: TGTGCTAGCAGCTTAGGGGGGACAGTCGAGGGGACCCAGTACTTC

d_call: .
clone_size: .
j_call: TRBJ1-2
v_call: TRBV13
cdr3_aa: CASSSDSNYGYTF
cdr3_nt: TGTGCCAGCAGCTCGGACAGTAACTATGGCTACACCTTC

d_call: .
clone_size: .
j_call: TRBJ1-6
v_call: TRBV7-9
cdr3_aa: CASSTQGVGSPLHF
cdr3_nt: TGTGCCAGCAGCACCCAGGGAGTTGGGTCACCCCTCCACTTT

d_call: .
clone_size: .
j_call: TRBJ1-4
v_call: TRBV4-2
cdr3_aa: CASSQDFREKKLFF
cdr3_nt: TGTGCCAGCAGCCAAGATTTCAGGGAGAAAAAACTGTTTTTT

d_call: .
clone_size: .
j_call: TRBJ2-5
v_call: TRBV29-1
cdr3_aa: CSVGSQETQYF
cdr3_nt: TGCAGCGTCGGGAGTCAAGAGACCCAGTACTTC

d_call: TRBD2
clone_size: .
j_call: TRBJ2-7
v_call: TRBV6-6
cdr3_aa: CASGGRTYEQYF
cdr3_nt: TGTGCCAGCGGCGGGAGGACCTACGAGCAGTACTTC

d_call: TRBD1
clone_size: .
j_call: TRBJ2-5
v_call: TRBV20-1
cdr3_aa: CSVGQGETQYF
cdr3_nt: TGCAGTGTTGGACAGGGGGAGACCCAGTACTTC

d_call: TRBD1
clone_size: .
j_call: TRBJ2-7
v_call: TRBV20-1
cdr3_aa: CSAPDRGEQYF
cdr3_nt: TGCAGTGCTCCCGACAGGGGCGAGCAGTACTTC

d_call: TRBD1
clone_size: once
j_call: TRBJ2-3
v_call: TRBV9
cdr3_aa: CASSVGARQGTDTQYF
cdr3_nt: TGTGCCAGCAGCGTAGGGGCTCGACAGGGGACAGATACGCAGTATTTT

d_call: .
clone_size: .
j_call: TRBJ2-7
v_call: TRBV20-1
cdr3_aa: CSARDDQGQYF
cdr3_nt: TGCAGTGCTAGAGATGACCAGGGGCAGTACTTC

d_call: TRBD2
clone_size: .
j_call: TRBJ2-1
v_call: TRBV18
cdr3_aa: CASSPALLAGGSNEQFF
cdr3_nt: TGTGCCAGCTCACCTGCCCTACTAGCGGGGGGGTCAAATGAGCAGTTCTTC

d_call: TRBD2
clone_size: .
j_call: TRBJ2-7
v_call: TRBV27
cdr3_aa: CASSPGTSGYAYEQYF
cdr3_nt: TGTGCCAGCAGTCCCGGGACTAGCGGCTACGCCTACGAGCAGTACTTC

d_call: TRBD2
clone_size: few
j_call: TRBJ2-1
v_call: TRBV7-6
cdr3_aa: CASSLVAGGQDEQFF
cdr3_nt: TGTGCCAGCAGCTTAGTAGCGGGAGGGCAGGATGAGCAGTTCTTC